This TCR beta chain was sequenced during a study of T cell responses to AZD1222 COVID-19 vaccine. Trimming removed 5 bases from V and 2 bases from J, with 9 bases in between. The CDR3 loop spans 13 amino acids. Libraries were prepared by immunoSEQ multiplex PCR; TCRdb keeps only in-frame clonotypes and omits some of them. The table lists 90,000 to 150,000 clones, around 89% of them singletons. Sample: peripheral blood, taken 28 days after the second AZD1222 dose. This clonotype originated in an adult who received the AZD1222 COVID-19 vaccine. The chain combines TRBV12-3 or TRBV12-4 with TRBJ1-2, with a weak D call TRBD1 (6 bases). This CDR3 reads CASSPDRNYGYTF. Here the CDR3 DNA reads TGTGCCAGCAGTCCCGACAGGAACTATGGCTACACCTTC.